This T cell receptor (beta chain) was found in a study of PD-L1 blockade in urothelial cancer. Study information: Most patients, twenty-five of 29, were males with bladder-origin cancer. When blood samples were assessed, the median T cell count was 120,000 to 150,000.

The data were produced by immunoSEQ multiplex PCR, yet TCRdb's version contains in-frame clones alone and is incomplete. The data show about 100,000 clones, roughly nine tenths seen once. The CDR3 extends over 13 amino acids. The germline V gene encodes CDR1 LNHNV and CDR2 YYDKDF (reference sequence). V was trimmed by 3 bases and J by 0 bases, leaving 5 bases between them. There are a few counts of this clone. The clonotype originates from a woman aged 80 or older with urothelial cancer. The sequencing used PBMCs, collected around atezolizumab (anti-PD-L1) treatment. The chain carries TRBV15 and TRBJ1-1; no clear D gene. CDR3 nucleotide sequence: TGTGCCACCAGCAGGGCCTTGAACACTGAAGCTTTCTTT. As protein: CATSRALNTEAFF. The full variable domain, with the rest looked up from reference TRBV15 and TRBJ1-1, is DAMVIQNPRYQVTQFGKPVTLSCSQTLNHNVMYWYQQKSSQAPKLLFHYYDKDFNNEADTPDNFQSRRPNTSFCFLDIRSPGLGDTAMYLCATSRALNTEAFFGQGTRLTVV.